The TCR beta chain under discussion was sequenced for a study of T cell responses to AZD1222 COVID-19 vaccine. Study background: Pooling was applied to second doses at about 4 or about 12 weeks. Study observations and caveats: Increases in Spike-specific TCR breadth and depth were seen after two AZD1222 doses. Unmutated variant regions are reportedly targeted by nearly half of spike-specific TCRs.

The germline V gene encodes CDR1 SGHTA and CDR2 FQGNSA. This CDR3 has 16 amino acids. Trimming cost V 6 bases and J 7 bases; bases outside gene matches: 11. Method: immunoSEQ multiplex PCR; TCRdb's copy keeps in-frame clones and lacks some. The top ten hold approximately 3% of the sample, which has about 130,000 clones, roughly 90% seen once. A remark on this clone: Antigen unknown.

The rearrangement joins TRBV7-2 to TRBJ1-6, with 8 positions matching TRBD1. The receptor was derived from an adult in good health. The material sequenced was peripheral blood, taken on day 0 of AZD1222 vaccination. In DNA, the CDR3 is TGTGCCAGCAGGCGACAGGGGCGCGGGGAAAATTCACCCCTCCACTTT. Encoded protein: CASRRQGRGENSPLHF.